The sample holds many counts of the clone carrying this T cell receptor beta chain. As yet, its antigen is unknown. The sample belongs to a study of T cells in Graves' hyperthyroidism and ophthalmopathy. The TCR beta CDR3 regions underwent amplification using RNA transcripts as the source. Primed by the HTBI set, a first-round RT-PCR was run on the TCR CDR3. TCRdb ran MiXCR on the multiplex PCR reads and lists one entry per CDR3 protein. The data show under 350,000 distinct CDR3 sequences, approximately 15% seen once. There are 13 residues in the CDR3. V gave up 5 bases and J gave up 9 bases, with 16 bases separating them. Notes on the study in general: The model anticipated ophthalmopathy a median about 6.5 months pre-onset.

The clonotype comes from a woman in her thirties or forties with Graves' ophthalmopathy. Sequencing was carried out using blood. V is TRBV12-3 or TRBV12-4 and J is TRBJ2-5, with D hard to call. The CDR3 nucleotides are TGTGCCAGCAGTGGACGGATGAAGAGACCCCAGTACTTC. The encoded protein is CASSGRMKRPQYF.